This passage covers 11 T cell receptor beta chains from one sample sequenced in a study of cytomegalovirus exposure and HLA in healthy donors. The PCR was carried out with 60 Vbeta primers and 13 Jbeta primers. Here immunoSEQ multiplex PCR was the method, and the copy in TCRdb shows in-frame clones only, minus some. The sample comprises 140,000 to 150,000 clones, 75% to 80% of which are singletons, and about 2.9% rests with the top ten. The sample was PBMCs. The receptors were sampled from a man aged 35 to 55 in good health and CMV-seropositive.

In its sample, this clone was seen a few times. V gene TRBV9 combines with J gene TRBJ1-4; 9 nucleotides line up with TRBD1. CDR1 is SGDLS, CDR2 YYNGEE, per germline. The CDR3 totals 14 residues. V lost 3 bases, J lost 6 bases, and 3 bases stayed unmatched. The chain's CDR3 is CASSATGGHEKLFF. Written as DNA, the CDR3 is TGTGCCAGCAGCGCGACAGGGGGACATGAAAAACTGTTTTTT.

J is TRBJ1-6 and V is TRBV27, with TRBD1 as a possible D gene (6 bases). Trimming left V 6 bases short and J 11 bases short, with 11 bases between. The CDR3 consists of 12 residues. The germline CDR1 and CDR2 sequences are MNHEY and SMNVEV (reference sequence). CDR3 nucleotide sequence: TGTGCCAGCAGCCCCCACAGGGCACCCCTCCACTTT. It translates to CASSPHRAPLHF.

This clone is a singleton in its sample. For the CDR3, the DNA is TGTGCCAGCAGCTTGCAGGGGTCGTACTCTGGAAACACCATATATTTT. Translating it yields CASSLQGSYSGNTIYF. The J gene is TRBJ1-3, the V gene TRBV7-9, with D possibly TRBD1 on 6 matching bases. Germline CDR1 SEHNR, CDR2 FQNEAQ (reference sequence). Trimming took off 3 bases at V and 0 bases at J, with 12 bases between the two ends. This CDR3 region has 16 residues.

This chain uses TRBV28 with TRBJ2-7, with 8 bases matching TRBD1. J gave up 3 bases and V 6 bases, and 10 bases lay outside the gene matches. Germline V lookup: CDR1 MDHEN, CDR2 SYDVKM. This CDR3 region has 15 residues. The CDR3 coding sequence is TGTGCCAGCAGACGACAGGGGTCCCTATTCTACGAGCAGTACTTC. The encoded protein is CASRRQGSLFYEQYF.

V and J are TRBV6-5 and TRBJ2-1; possible D gene TRBD2, 6 bases. Trimming shortened V by 5 bases and J by 7 bases, and 18 bases separated the two germline ends. The CDR3 contains 15 residues. Germline assignment: CDR1 MNHEY and CDR2 SVGAGI. CDR3 region: CASSTPTRRGNEQFF. The CDR3 nucleotides are TGTGCCAGCAGTACCCCGACTAGAAGGGGTAATGAGCAGTTCTTC.

This rearrangement joins TRBV15 to TRBJ2-3; D is undetermined. The CDR3 runs to 18 residues. V lost 2 bases and J lost 6, with 24 bases in between. Per the germline V gene, CDR1 is LNHNV and CDR2 is YYDKDF (reference sequence). The CDR3: CATSRLNEPPYLIDTQYF. CDR3 sequence (DNA): TGTGCCACCAGCAGACTAAACGAACCTCCGTATCTCATTGATACGCAGTATTTT.

The V and J genes are TRBV5-1 and TRBJ2-2; D is perhaps TRBD1 (5 bases). V gave up 0 bases and J gave up 4 bases, with 28 bases separating them. Germline V lookup: CDR1 SGHRS, CDR2 YFSETQ. The CDR3 contains 21 residues. The CDR3 nucleotides read TGCGCCAGCAGCTTGGTACTGGGCAACAGGCTTTACCCGACGGGCACCGGGGAGCTGTTTTTT. Its translation is CASSLVLGNRLYPTGTGELFF.

In DNA form, the CDR3 reads TGTGCCAGTAGTCTCTACCCCCGGCAGGGTTATCAGCCCCAGCATTTT. It is translated as CASSLYPRQGYQPQHF. This sequence joins TRBV19 and TRBJ1-5; perhaps TRBD1 as D (5 bases). The V gene lost 5 bases and the J gene lost 5 bases, with 19 bases spanning the gap. From germline, CDR1 is LNHDA and CDR2 SQIVND (reference sequence). CDR3 length: 16 amino acids.

The chain carries TRBV7-2 and TRBJ1-3; D call uncertain. The CDR3 sequence is 13 residues long. Germline CDR1 reads SGHTA; CDR2 reads FQGNSA. V was pared by 5 bases and J by 0 bases, with 5 bases between. CDR3 in amino acids: CASSPHSGNTIYF. CDR3 sequence (DNA): TGTGCCAGCAGCCCACACTCTGGAAACACCATATATTTT.

This sequence joins TRBV7-3 and TRBJ2-7; 7 nucleotides match TRBD1. The CDR3 sequence is 13 residues long. Germline V gene lookup returns CDR1 SGHTA and CDR2 FQGTGA. J was trimmed by 2 bases and V by 2 bases; bases with no gene match: 0. CDR3 coding DNA: TGTGCCAGCAGCTTACAGGGGGCCTACGAGCAGTACTTC. Its protein is CASSLQGAYEQYF.

This clone appeared once. The chain is built from TRBV6-5 and TRBJ2-1; tentatively, D is TRBD2 (6 bases). V was trimmed by 2 bases and J by 9 bases, leaving 14 bases between them. Per the germline V gene, CDR1 is MNHEY and CDR2 is SVGAGI. The CDR3 covers 14 residues. The CDR3 nucleotides are TGTGCCAGCAGTTACGCGGAGGGAGTGACTGAGCAGTTCTTC. This gives the protein CASSYAEGVTEQFF.